The 32 T cell receptor beta chains below all came from one sample that was sequenced in a study of blood T cell repertoires in COVID-19. The data were produced by immunoSEQ multiplex PCR, yet TCRdb's version contains in-frame clones alone and is incomplete. The data hold 150,000 to 200,000 clones, with about 89% observed a single time. The specimen sequenced was peripheral blood. The source is a man aged 18-30 years who had recovered from COVID-19.

This sequence joins TRBV5-1 and TRBJ2-1; TRBD2 matches 16 bases. V was pared by 3 bases and J by 6 bases, with 9 bases of the junction left unmatched. CDR3 length: 18 amino acids. Germline lookup yields CDR1 SGHRS and CDR2 YFSETQ. For the CDR3, the DNA is TGCGCCAGCAGCTCCCAGGGACTAGCGGGAGGGCCCGGCAATGAGCAGTTCTTC. Its protein is CASSSQGLAGGPGNEQFF.

The chain links TRBV28 to TRBJ2-1; a possible D gene is TRBD1 (5 bases). Germline V gene data show CDR1 as MDHEN and CDR2 as SYDVKM. The CDR3 spans 14 residues. The ends were cut back, 3 bases at V and 8 bases at J, with 14 bases in the middle. The CDR3, as DNA: TGTGCCAGCAGTTTTGGCAGGGTTACCCATGAGCAGTTCTTC. Amino acid sequence: CASSFGRVTHEQFF.

The chain joins TRBV28 to TRBJ1-4, with a tentative D call TRBD1 (6 bases). Germline-derived CDR1 and CDR2 are MDHEN and SYDVKM. The length of the CDR3 is 16 residues. V was shortened by 3 bases and J by 5 bases, with 16 bases between the two germline ends. The CDR3 reads CASSLPEGQRNEKLFF. The CDR3, as DNA: TGTGCCAGCAGTTTGCCAGAAGGACAGCGGAATGAAAAACTGTTTTTT.

This chain connects TRBV9 to TRBJ2-1; TRBD2 aligns across 7 bases. The germline CDR1 and CDR2 sequences are SGDLS and YYNGEE. J lost 6 bases, V lost 0 bases, and 6 bases had no gene match. The CDR3 runs to 15 residues. CDR3 sequence reads: CASSVGSGEPNEQFF. The CDR3 DNA reads TGTGCCAGCAGCGTAGGGAGCGGGGAACCCAATGAGCAGTTCTTC.

V is TRBV15 and J is TRBJ2-1, with no clear D. The CDR3 length is 12 residues. V gave up 4 bases and J gave up 6 bases, with 7 bases separating them. Germline values: CDR1 LNHNV, CDR2 YYDKDF (reference sequence). The CDR3: CATSMQVNEQFF. CDR3 nucleotides: TGTGCCACCAGCATGCAGGTCAATGAGCAGTTCTTC.

This clone turned up a few times. The chain recombines TRBV10-1 with TRBJ2-7, with D possibly being TRBD2 (6 bases). The V gene's germline CDR1 is WNHNN and CDR2 SYGVQD (reference sequence). The ends were cut back, 5 bases at V and 5 bases at J, with 10 bases in the middle. The length of the CDR3 is 12 residues. The CDR3 is CASSTTSNEQYF. As DNA, the CDR3 is TGCGCCAGCAGTACAACTAGCAACGAGCAGTACTTC.

The chain recombines TRBV19 with TRBJ2-5, with 8 positions matching TRBD2. The CDR3 covers 15 residues. CDR1 LNHDA and CDR2 SQIVND come from the germline V gene (reference sequence). Trimming removed 3 bases from V and 5 bases from J; junction bases left unmatched: 8. Written as DNA, the CDR3 is TGTGCCAGTAGTATTTTTGGCGGGGGGAGGGAGACCCAGTACTTC. This translates into CASSIFGGGRETQYF.

V usage is TRBV7-2 and J usage is TRBJ2-7, with D perhaps TRBD1 (6 bases). The germline gives CDR1 SGHTA, CDR2 FQGNSA. Trimming cost V 5 bases and J 0 bases, with 17 bases left between them. There are 16 residues in the CDR3. The DNA of the CDR3 is TGTGCCAGCAGCCCCCCAAACAGGGTAATCTCCTACGAGCAGTACTTC. It is translated as CASSPPNRVISYEQYF.

This chain uses TRBV15 with TRBJ2-3, with 13 bases identical to TRBD2. The CDR3 is 17 residues long. J was trimmed by 5 bases and V by 2 bases; bases with no gene match: 7. The germline gives CDR1 LNHNV, CDR2 YYDKDF (reference sequence). The CDR3 sequence is CATSRSRTSGSLDTQYF. Written as DNA, the CDR3 is TGTGCCACCAGCAGATCACGGACTAGCGGGAGTCTAGATACGCAGTATTTT.

The J gene is TRBJ2-1, the V gene TRBV19, with a possible D match to TRBD2 (6 bases). The V gene lost 5 bases and the J gene lost 3 bases, with 11 bases spanning the gap. Germline V gene lookup returns CDR1 LNHDA and CDR2 SQIVND (reference sequence). The CDR3 length is 14 residues. The CDR3 DNA follows: TGTGCCAGTAGTCCCCGGACTATCTACAATGAGCAGTTCTTC. Its protein product is CASSPRTIYNEQFF.

A note on this clone: Within the sample, other DNA sequences also encode this same CDR3. The rearrangement joins TRBV7-8 to TRBJ2-5; TRBD2 might be the D (6 bases). The ends were cut back, 5 bases at V and 4 bases at J, with 11 bases in the middle. Germline CDR1 reads SGHVS; CDR2 reads FQNEAQ. The CDR3 runs to 13 residues. The CDR3 loop is CASSRGGRETQYF. The CDR3 DNA sequence: TGTGCCAGCAGCCGCGGAGGGCGAGAGACCCAGTACTTC.

The J gene is TRBJ1-6, the V gene TRBV19; D call uncertain. The CDR3 is 14 residues long. Trimming stripped 1 base from V and 7 bases from J, with 8 bases between. CDR1 is LNHDA, CDR2 SQIVND, per germline (reference sequence). The chain's CDR3 is CASSIVGGNSPLHF. The DNA of the CDR3 is TGTGCCAGTAGTATAGTCGGCGGCAATTCACCCCTCCACTTT.

This chain links TRBV7-6 with TRBJ2-7, with a tentative D call TRBD2 (6 bases). This CDR3 has 19 residues. Germline V lookup: CDR1 SGHVS, CDR2 FNYEAQ. Trimming cost V 5 bases and J 0 bases, with 26 bases left between them. The CDR3 protein is CASSTALATTLGSSYEQYF. Written as DNA, the CDR3 is TGTGCCAGCAGCACGGCCCTAGCGACAACCCTGGGTTCCTCCTACGAGCAGTACTTC.

The rearrangement links TRBV6-2 or TRBV6-3 to TRBJ2-7; 11 bases are shared with TRBD1. V shed 5 bases and J 6 bases; nucleotides not matched to a gene: 6. The CDR3 sequence is 14 residues long. Germline values: CDR1 MNHEY, CDR2 SVGEGT. CDR3 amino acids: CASSRAGTGGEQYF. CDR3 sequence (DNA): TGTGCCAGCAGTCGGGCCGGGACAGGGGGCGAGCAGTACTTC.

The chain links TRBV7-5 to TRBJ2-1; TRBD2 was called by the table and not checked on the DNA. TRBV7-5 represents a pseudogene. The CDR3 runs 11 residues. The chain's CDR3 is CARSSGNEQFF. DNA for the CDR3: TGTGCCAGAAGCTCGGGCAATGAGCAGTTCTTC.

The V gene is TRBV6-2 or TRBV6-3, the J gene TRBJ2-7; D is ambiguous. The CDR3 sequence is 13 residues long. CDR1 is MNHEY and CDR2 is SVGEGT in the germline V gene. V gave up 2 bases and J gave up 6 bases, with 11 bases separating them. For the CDR3, the DNA is TGTGCCAGCAGTTACCACGTGACTTTCGAGCAGTACTTC. It is translated as CASSYHVTFEQYF.

V gene TRBV30 combines with J gene TRBJ1-3; 8 bases match TRBD1. The CDR3 has 15 residues. Trimming cost V 1 base and J 3 bases; bases outside gene matches: 5. Germline values: CDR1 GTSNPN, CDR2 SVGIG (reference sequence). The CDR3 spells CAWSAGGAFGNTIYF. The CDR3 DNA reads TGTGCCTGGAGTGCAGGGGGCGCTTTTGGAAACACCATATATTTT.

The chain combines TRBV7-3 with TRBJ1-2; 11 bases map to TRBD1. Germline loops: CDR1 SGHTA, CDR2 FQGTGA. The CDR3 has 15 amino acids. The V and J ends lost 5 bases and 3 bases, in that order; junction bases with no gene match: 5. The CDR3: CASSPGQGAHYGYTF. CDR3 in DNA: TGTGCCAGCAGCCCCGGACAGGGGGCACACTATGGCTACACCTTC.

The chain uses TRBV2 and TRBJ2-5; 11 positions agree with TRBD2. Germline trimming cut 4 bases from V and 5 bases from J; bases unmatched to any gene: 6. From germline, CDR1 is SNHLY and CDR2 FYNNEI. This CDR3 region has 15 residues. The CDR3 spells CASSVLAGGEETQYF. The CDR3 bases are TGTGCCAGCAGTGTCCTAGCGGGAGGTGAGGAGACCCAGTACTTC.

The chain has TRBV5-1 and TRBJ2-1; 10 bases are a match to TRBD1. The CDR3 has 17 residues. The germline V gene has CDR1 SGHRS and CDR2 YFSETQ. V dropped 2 bases and J dropped 4; count of bases not matched to a gene: 9. CDR3 residues: CASSLSAGTGVYNEQFF. The CDR3 DNA sequence: TGCGCCAGCAGCTTATCTGCCGGGACAGGGGTTTACAATGAGCAGTTCTTC.

The J gene is TRBJ1-2, the V gene TRBV6-2 or TRBV6-3; 7 positions agree with TRBD1. V trimming: 4 bases; J trimming: 1 base; junction bases outside the gene matches: 9. Looked up from germline, CDR1 is MNHEY and CDR2 is SVGEGT. The CDR3 is 16 residues long. CDR3 DNA sequence: TGTGCCAGCAGTTCCTTGGGGACAGACCGTAACTATGGCTACACCTTC. This gives the protein CASSSLGTDRNYGYTF.

The chain combines TRBV9 with TRBJ1-2; TRBD1 matches at 8 bases. CDR1 SGDLS and CDR2 YYNGEE come from the germline V gene. The J segment lost 3 bases and the V segment lost 4 bases, leaving 5 bases of the junction unmatched. CDR3 length: 14 amino acids. CDR3 residues: CASSLGQGDYGYTF. The CDR3 nucleotides read TGTGCCAGCAGCCTAGGACAGGGTGACTATGGCTACACCTTC.

This chain joins TRBV10-1 and TRBJ2-7; 7 bases align to TRBD1. CDR1 WNHNN and CDR2 SYGVQD come from the germline V gene (reference sequence). V shed 4 bases and J 3 bases; nucleotides not matched to a gene: 12. This CDR3 region has 16 residues. CDR3 region: CASSGFDSQGVYEQYF. In nucleotides, the CDR3 is TGCGCCAGCAGTGGGTTTGATTCGCAGGGGGTCTACGAGCAGTACTTC.

This clone was counted once. V and J are TRBV10-3 and TRBJ2-7; 7 nucleotides line up with TRBD2. CDR3 length: 14 residues. J was trimmed by 2 bases and V by 7 bases; bases with no gene match: 8. Germline CDR1 reads ENHRY; CDR2 reads SYGVKD. CDR3 bases: TGTGCCATCAAGGGCGGGAGAAATACCTACGAGCAGTACTTC. Protein: CAIKGGRNTYEQYF.

The V and J genes are TRBV10-3 and TRBJ2-7, with D perhaps TRBD2 (5 bases). CDR1 is ENHRY and CDR2 is SYGVKD in the germline V gene. Trimming cost V 0 bases and J 7 bases, with 13 bases left between them. The CDR3 totals 14 residues. CDR3 nucleotides: TGTGCCATCAGTGAGTCGATTACTAGAGGGGAGCAGTACTTC. The encoded protein is CAISESITRGEQYF.

CDR3 region: CASSLAGGTYEQYF. In DNA, the CDR3 is TGTGCCAGCAGTCTAGCGGGAGGCACCTACGAGCAGTACTTC. The V call is TRBV6-2 or TRBV6-3, the J call TRBJ2-7; TRBD2 agrees at 11 bases. Germline loops: CDR1 MNHEY, CDR2 SVGEGT. With V trimmed by 5 bases and J by 2 bases, 2 bases remained unmatched. This CDR3 contains 14 residues.

V is TRBV10-3 and J is TRBJ1-1, with D uncertain. The CDR3 length is 13 residues. CDR1 ENHRY and CDR2 SYGVKD come from the germline V gene. Trimming pared 0 bases from V and 4 bases from J, leaving 6 bases between. CDR3 bases: TGTGCCATCAGTGAGTCGGAGACCACTGAAGCTTTCTTT. As protein: CAISESETTEAFF.

The count of this clone is one. The rearrangement links TRBV7-9 to TRBJ2-7; TRBD1 aligns across 8 bases. Germline V gene data show CDR1 as SEHNR and CDR2 as FQNEAQ (reference sequence). J lost 4 bases, V lost 5 bases, and 7 bases had no gene match. The CDR3 has 14 amino acids. This CDR3 reads CASSPPGQVYEQYF. CDR3 sequence (DNA): TGTGCCAGCAGCCCTCCGGGACAGGTGTACGAGCAGTACTTC.

This clone has more than one count but fewer than ten. The chain links TRBV6-6 to TRBJ1-1, with D perhaps TRBD1 (5 bases). The V end lost 3 bases, the J end lost 1 base, and 9 bases lay between the germline ends. CDR3 size: 14 residues. CDR1 and CDR2 (germline): MNHNY, SVGAGI (reference sequence). The CDR3 spells CASSYSTANTEAFF. The CDR3 DNA sequence: TGTGCCAGCAGTTATTCGACAGCGAACACTGAAGCTTTCTTT.

The chain joins TRBV4-3 to TRBJ1-4; maybe TRBD1 (6 bases). This CDR3 comprises 14 residues. V gave up 3 bases and J gave up 5 bases, with 10 bases separating them. Per the germline V gene, CDR1 is LGHNA and CDR2 is YSLEER. The CDR3 reads CASSQEGQNEKLFF. In nucleotides, the CDR3 is TGCGCCAGCAGCCAGGAAGGACAGAATGAAAAACTGTTTTTT.

The chain recombines TRBV5-4 with TRBJ2-3; 8 nucleotides agree with TRBD2. This CDR3 spans 15 amino acids. The V segment lost 2 bases and the J segment 4 bases; nucleotides outside the gene matches: 6. Germline CDR1 is SGHNT and CDR2 is YYREEE (reference sequence). The DNA for the CDR3 is TGTGCCAGCAGCTTCCGAGCGGGAGAGGCAGATACGCAGTATTTT. As protein: CASSFRAGEADTQYF. Together with reference TRBV5-4 and TRBJ2-3, the CDR3 gives the full variable domain: ETGVTQSPTHLIKTRGQQVTLRCSSQSGHNTVSWYQQALGQGPQFIFQYYREEENGRGNFPPRFSGLQFPNYSSELNVNALELDDSALYLCASSFRAGEADTQYFGPGTRLTVL.

In its sample, this clone was seen once. This rearrangement joins TRBV6-5 to TRBJ1-2, with TRBD1 matching over 8 bases. Losses at the gene ends were 5 bases for V and 6 bases for J; bases not matched to a gene: 2. The CDR3 is 12 amino acids. CDR1 MNHEY and CDR2 SVGAGI come from the germline V gene. The CDR3 DNA reads as TGTGCCAGCAGTCCGGGACAGGATGGCTACACCTTC. Residues: CASSPGQDGYTF.